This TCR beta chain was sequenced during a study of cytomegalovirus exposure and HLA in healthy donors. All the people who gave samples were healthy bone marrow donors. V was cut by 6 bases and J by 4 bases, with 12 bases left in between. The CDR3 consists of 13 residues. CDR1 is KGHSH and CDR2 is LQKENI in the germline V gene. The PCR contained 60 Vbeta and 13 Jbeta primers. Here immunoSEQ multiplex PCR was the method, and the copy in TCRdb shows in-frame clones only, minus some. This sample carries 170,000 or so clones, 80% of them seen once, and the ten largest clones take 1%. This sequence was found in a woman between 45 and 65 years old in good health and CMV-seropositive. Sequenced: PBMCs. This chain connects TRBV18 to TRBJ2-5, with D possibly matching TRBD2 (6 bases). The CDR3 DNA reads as TGTGCCAGCTCCGCGGGACGCCGAGAGACCCAGTACTTC. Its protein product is CASSAGRRETQYF.